These 18 T cell receptor beta chains came from one sample sequenced in a study of T cells in localized non-small cell lung cancer. Assay used: immunoSEQ multiplex PCR; TCRdb lists only in-frame clones, some missing. The sample has about 2,200 clones, 20% to 25% seen once. The sequencing used lung tumor tissue, collected before any cancer treatment. These receptors were collected from a man aged 35 to 69 with stage III lung adenocarcinoma.

This clone came up a few times. V gene TRBV5-1 combines with J gene TRBJ2-7, with TRBD1 matching 7 bases. This CDR3 contains 13 residues. V was pared by 1 base and J by 3 bases, with 1 base of the junction left unmatched. The germline V gene encodes CDR1 SGHRS and CDR2 YFSETQ. CDR3 sequence: CASSLTGVYEQYF. CDR3 in DNA: TGCGCCAGCAGCTTGACAGGGGTCTACGAGCAGTACTTC.

This chain links TRBV10-2 with TRBJ2-7; D is uncertain. Trimming stripped 7 bases from V and 1 base from J, with 8 bases between. Germline V gives CDR1 WSHSY, CDR2 SAAADI. The CDR3 extends over 12 amino acids. CDR3: CASIGQSYEQYF. The CDR3 nucleotides read TGCGCCAGCATCGGCCAGTCCTACGAGCAGTACTTC.

The gene calls are TRBV19 and TRBJ2-1; 9 bases agree with TRBD2. Trimming cost V 6 bases and J 8 bases; bases outside gene matches: 8. The CDR3 spans 14 residues. The germline V gene encodes CDR1 LNHDA and CDR2 SQIVND (reference sequence). CDR3 sequence reads: CASSVSGSLDEQFF. DNA for the CDR3: TGTGCCAGTAGCGTTAGCGGGAGTCTTGATGAGCAGTTCTTC.

The table lists this clone with a few counts. V is TRBV2 and J is TRBJ2-1; possibly TRBD1 for D (6 bases). Germline-derived CDR1 and CDR2 are SNHLY and FYNNEI. The CDR3 runs 17 residues. The V gene lost 2 bases and the J gene lost 0 bases, with 14 bases spanning the gap. The DNA for the CDR3 is TGTGCCAGCAGTGAACAGGGGACAATTTCCTCCTACAATGAGCAGTTCTTC. Encoded protein: CASSEQGTISSYNEQFF.

The sample holds a few counts of this clone. The chain is built from TRBV11-3 and TRBJ1-4; D perhaps matches TRBD1 (5 bases). The germline V gene has CDR1 SGHNT and CDR2 YENEEA. This CDR3 comprises 14 residues. V was pared by 4 bases and J by 7 bases, with 13 bases between. In DNA form, the CDR3 reads TGTGCCAGCAGCTACGGCGGGGGAGGTGAAAAACTGTTTTTT. Its translation: CASSYGGGGEKLFF. The full variable domain, its missing parts supplied by reference TRBV11-3 and TRBJ1-4, is EAGVVQSPRYKIIEKKQPVAFWCNPISGHNTLYWYLQNLGQGPELLIRYENEEAVDDSQLPKDRFSAERLKGVDSTLKIQPAELGDSAVYLCASSYGGGGEKLFFGSGTQLSVL.

This clone came up a few times. This sequence joins TRBV19 and TRBJ1-1; D unclear. The CDR3 spans 15 residues. Germline CDR1 reads LNHDA; CDR2 reads SQIVND (reference sequence). With 3 bases removed from V and 3 bases from J, the gap between germline ends came to 14 bases. The CDR3 DNA is TGTGCCAGTAGTATTGTAGGGAGGGTTGACACTGAAGCTTTCTTT. This encodes CASSIVGRVDTEAFF.

V and J are TRBV28 and TRBJ1-5; D is ambiguous. Germline-derived CDR1 and CDR2 are MDHEN and SYDVKM. This CDR3 has 15 amino acids. V lost 6 bases and J 5 bases, leaving 17 bases between the germline ends. The CDR3 protein is CASRRRENEYQPQHF. The CDR3 coding sequence is TGTGCCAGCAGACGCCGGGAAAACGAGTATCAGCCCCAGCATTTT.

The gene calls are TRBV10-2 and TRBJ1-2; maybe TRBD1 (5 bases). Germline V gene lookup returns CDR1 WSHSY and CDR2 SAAADI. The CDR3 runs 14 residues. V lost 0 bases to trimming and J lost 8 bases, with 13 bases between them. Here the CDR3 reads CASSESGVFSGYTF. The CDR3 DNA reads as TGCGCCAGCAGTGAGTCAGGGGTCTTCTCCGGCTACACCTTC.

This clone was recorded a few times. The chain carries TRBV6-8 and TRBJ2-7; TRBD1 aligns across 11 bases. The CDR3 has 14 residues. CDR1 and CDR2 from the germline V gene are MNHGY and SAAAGT. The ends lost 2 bases at V and 6 bases at J; junction bases unmatched: 3. The CDR3 protein is CASSYHGTGGEQYF. For the CDR3, the DNA is TGTGCCAGCAGTTACCATGGGACAGGGGGCGAGCAGTACTTC.

This clone was seen only a few times. V is TRBV25-1 and J is TRBJ1-1; the match to TRBD1 covers 9 bases. Trimming at V came to 6 bases and at J to 5 bases, leaving 13 bases not matched to a gene. Germline CDR1 and CDR2: MGHDK and SYGVNS. This CDR3 region has 16 residues. The CDR3 DNA is TGTGCCAGCAGGGACCACAGGGGGCTAGTCTTGACTGAAGCTTTCTTT. Its protein product is CASRDHRGLVLTEAFF.

Written as DNA, the CDR3 is TGTGCCAGTAGTAGACAGGGCAATGAGCAGTTCTTC. Translation: CASSRQGNEQFF. This rearrangement joins TRBV19 to TRBJ2-1; 7 bases map to TRBD1. The germline CDR1 and CDR2 sequences are LNHDA and SQIVND (reference sequence). The CDR3 runs 12 residues. Unmatched junction bases numbered 0, after V lost 4 bases and J lost 6 bases.

This clone was counted only a few times. This chain joins TRBV10-3 and TRBJ1-3; D gene uncertain. Trimming removed 2 bases at V and 0 bases at J, with 11 bases between. The CDR3 is 16 residues long. Germline V gene data show CDR1 as ENHRY and CDR2 as SYGVKD. The CDR3 nucleotides are TGTGCCATCAGTGAGGGGTGGGCCGGCTCTGGAAACACCATATATTTT. This gives the protein CAISEGWAGSGNTIYF.

By share, this clone counts as medium-sized (0.01 to 0.1%). The chain links TRBV4-1 to TRBJ2-7; D might be TRBD2 (7 bases). Germline lookup yields CDR1 MGHRA and CDR2 YSYEKL. V was pared by 2 bases and J by 2 bases, with 10 bases between. The CDR3 consists of 14 residues. This chain's CDR3 is CASSQFGGPYEQYF. Here the CDR3 DNA reads TGCGCCAGCAGCCAATTCGGGGGGCCCTACGAGCAGTACTTC.

As DNA, the CDR3 is TGTGCCAGCAGGACAGGGGGCACTAATGAAAAACTGTTTTTT. This gives the protein CASRTGGTNEKLFF. The chain carries TRBV6-8 and TRBJ1-4, with 10 positions matching TRBD1. Germline-derived CDR1 and CDR2 are MNHGY and SAAAGT. The CDR3 totals 14 residues. With 6 bases clipped from V and 2 bases from J, the junction kept 0 bases outside the gene matches.

This clone is classed as medium-sized (0.01 to 0.1%). The chain has TRBV11-3 and TRBJ2-6; D is unresolved. This CDR3 has 17 residues. Trimming cost V 4 bases and J 2 bases, with 15 bases left between them. Germline V gives CDR1 SGHNT, CDR2 YENEEA. CDR3 amino acids: CASSSILDGPGANVLTF. The CDR3, as DNA: TGTGCCAGCAGCTCCATCCTCGATGGGCCTGGGGCCAACGTCCTGACTTTC.

V is TRBV19 and J is TRBJ1-5; 9 nucleotides match TRBD1. The CDR3 spans 17 residues. The V and J ends lost 5 bases and 0 bases, in that order; junction bases with no gene match: 8. Germline values: CDR1 LNHDA, CDR2 SQIVND (reference sequence). The CDR3 loop is CASSGPGQGGSNQPQHF. Here the CDR3 DNA reads TGTGCCAGTAGTGGACCGGGACAGGGAGGTAGCAATCAGCCCCAGCATTTT.

This clone rates as large (0.1 to 1%). The CDR3 loop is CASSLNLGEETQYF. CDR3 bases: TGTGCCAGCAGCCTAAACTTAGGAGAAGAGACCCAGTACTTC. The chain links TRBV6-8 to TRBJ2-5, with unresolved D. CDR1 is MNHGY, CDR2 SAAAGT, per germline. The CDR3 has 14 amino acids. Trimming pared 6 bases from V and 3 bases from J, leaving 14 bases between.

This clone has more than one count but fewer than ten. The chain employs TRBV11-3 and TRBJ2-1; 11 bases line up with TRBD2. Germline values: CDR1 SGHNT, CDR2 YENEEA. V lost 3 bases, J lost 3 bases, and 10 bases stayed unmatched. CDR3 length: 18 amino acids. The CDR3 nucleotides read TGTGCCAGCAGCTTTGTTGCGTCTAGCGGGAGGAACTACAATGAGCAGTTCTTC. It yields the protein CASSFVASSGRNYNEQFF.